This record covers a single T cell receptor beta chain. Its antigen remains unknown. This sample was taken from a study of T cells after posttransplantation cyclophosphamide. Controls had myeloablative marrow grafts with methotrexate and calcineurin inhibitor, sampled at 1 year. This CDR3 has 16 residues. Germline lookup yields CDR1 MGHDK and CDR2 SYGVNS. J gave up 3 bases and V 5 bases, and 10 bases lay outside the gene matches. Overall study results and limits: Later post-transplant blood repertoires were often dominated by donor CD8+ memory clones. Tissue-infiltrating T cells from skin or gut overlapped little with blood T cells.

Generated by immunoSEQ multiplex PCR, the TCRdb table keeps only in-frame clones and is missing some. The sample lists approximately 5,000 clones, about 73% occurring once. V and J are TRBV25-1 and TRBJ2-7; 10 nucleotides match TRBD1. Source: PBMCs, taken around 290 days after allogeneic stem cell transplant with calcineurin inhibitor and methotrexate. The TCR sequence derives from a female patient between 50 and 60 years old who received an allogeneic stem cell transplant from an unrelated donor, was CMV-positive, and had acute and chronic GVHD. A share of the T cells may be of graft donor origin. The CDR3 loop reads CASSPLGTGDGYEQYF. The CDR3 DNA reads TGTGCCAGCAGTCCTCTCGGGACAGGGGACGGCTACGAGCAGTACTTC.